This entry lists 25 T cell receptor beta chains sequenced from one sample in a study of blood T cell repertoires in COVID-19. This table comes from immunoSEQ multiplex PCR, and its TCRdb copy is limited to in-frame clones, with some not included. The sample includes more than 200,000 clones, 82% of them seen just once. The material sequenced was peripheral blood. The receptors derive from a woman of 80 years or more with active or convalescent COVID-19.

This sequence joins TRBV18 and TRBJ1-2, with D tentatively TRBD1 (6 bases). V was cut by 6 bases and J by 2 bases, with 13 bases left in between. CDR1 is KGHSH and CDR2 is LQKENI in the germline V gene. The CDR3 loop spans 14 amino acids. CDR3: CASSLKTGNYGYTF. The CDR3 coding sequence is TGTGCCAGCTCCCTCAAGACAGGAAACTATGGCTACACCTTC.

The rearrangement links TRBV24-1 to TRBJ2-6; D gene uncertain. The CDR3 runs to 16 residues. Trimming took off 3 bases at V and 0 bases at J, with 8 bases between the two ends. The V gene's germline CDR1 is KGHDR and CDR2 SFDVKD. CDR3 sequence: CATSDGDFSGANVLTF. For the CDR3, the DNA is TGTGCCACCAGTGATGGAGACTTCTCTGGGGCCAACGTCCTGACTTTC.

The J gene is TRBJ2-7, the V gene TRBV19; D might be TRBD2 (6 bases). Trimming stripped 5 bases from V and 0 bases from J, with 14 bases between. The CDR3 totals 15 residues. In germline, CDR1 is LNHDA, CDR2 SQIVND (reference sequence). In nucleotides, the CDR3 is TGTGCCAGTAGTCCGGACTCCGGGGGCTCCTACGAGCAGTACTTC. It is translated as CASSPDSGGSYEQYF.

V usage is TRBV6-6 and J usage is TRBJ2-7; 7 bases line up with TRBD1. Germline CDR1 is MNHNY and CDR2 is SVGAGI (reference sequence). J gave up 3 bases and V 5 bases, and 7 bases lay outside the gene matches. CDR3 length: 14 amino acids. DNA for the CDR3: TGTGCCAGCAGTCGATCAAACAGGGGCTACGAGCAGTACTTC. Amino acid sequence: CASSRSNRGYEQYF.

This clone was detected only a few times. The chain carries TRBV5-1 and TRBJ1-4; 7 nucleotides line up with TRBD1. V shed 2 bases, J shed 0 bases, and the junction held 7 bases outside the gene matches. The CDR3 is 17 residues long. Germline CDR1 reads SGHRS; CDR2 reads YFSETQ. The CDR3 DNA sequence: TGCGCCAGCAGCTTAACCGGGACAGCCTCAACTAATGAAAAACTGTTTTTT. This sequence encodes CASSLTGTASTNEKLFF.

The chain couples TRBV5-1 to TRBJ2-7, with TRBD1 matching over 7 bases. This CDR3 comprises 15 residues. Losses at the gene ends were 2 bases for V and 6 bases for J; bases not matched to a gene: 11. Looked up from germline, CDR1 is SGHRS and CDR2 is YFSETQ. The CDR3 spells CASSLEGSAGGEQYF. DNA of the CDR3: TGCGCCAGCAGCTTAGAGGGGTCAGCAGGGGGCGAGCAGTACTTC.

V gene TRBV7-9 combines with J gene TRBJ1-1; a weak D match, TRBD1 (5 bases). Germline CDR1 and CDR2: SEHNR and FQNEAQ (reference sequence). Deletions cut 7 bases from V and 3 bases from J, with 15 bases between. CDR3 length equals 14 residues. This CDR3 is CASTVVGGDTEAFF. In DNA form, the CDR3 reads TGTGCCAGCACCGTCGTGGGGGGGGACACTGAAGCTTTCTTT. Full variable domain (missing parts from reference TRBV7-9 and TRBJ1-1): DTGVSQNPRHKITKRGQNVTFRCDPISEHNRLYWYRQTLGQGPEFLTYFQNEAQLEKSRLLSDRFSAERPKGSFSTLEIQRTEQGDSAMYLCASTVVGGDTEAFFGQGTRLTVV.

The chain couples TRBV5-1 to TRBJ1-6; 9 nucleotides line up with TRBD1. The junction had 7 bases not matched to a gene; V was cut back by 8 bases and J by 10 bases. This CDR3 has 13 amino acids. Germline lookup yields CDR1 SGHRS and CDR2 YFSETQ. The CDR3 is CARKDRGRSPLHF. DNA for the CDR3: TGCGCCAGAAAGGACAGGGGTCGGTCACCCCTCCACTTT. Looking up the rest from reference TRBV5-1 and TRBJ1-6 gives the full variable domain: KAGVTQTPRYLIKTRGQQVTLSCSPISGHRSVSWYQQTPGQGLQFLFEYFSETQRNKGNFPGRFSGRQFSNSRSEMNVSTLELGDSALYLCARKDRGRSPLHFGNGTRLTVT.

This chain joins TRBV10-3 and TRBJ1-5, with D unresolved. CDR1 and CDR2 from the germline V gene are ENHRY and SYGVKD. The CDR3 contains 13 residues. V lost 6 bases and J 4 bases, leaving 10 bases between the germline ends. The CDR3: CAIRPDKNQPQHF. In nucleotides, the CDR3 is TGTGCCATCAGACCCGACAAGAATCAGCCCCAGCATTTT.

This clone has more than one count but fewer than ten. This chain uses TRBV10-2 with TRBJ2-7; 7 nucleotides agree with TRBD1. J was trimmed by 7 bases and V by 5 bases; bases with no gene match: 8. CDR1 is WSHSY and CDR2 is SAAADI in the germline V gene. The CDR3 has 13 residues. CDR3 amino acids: CASSSDRAEEQYF. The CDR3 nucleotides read TGCGCCAGCAGTTCCGACAGGGCCGAGGAGCAGTACTTC.

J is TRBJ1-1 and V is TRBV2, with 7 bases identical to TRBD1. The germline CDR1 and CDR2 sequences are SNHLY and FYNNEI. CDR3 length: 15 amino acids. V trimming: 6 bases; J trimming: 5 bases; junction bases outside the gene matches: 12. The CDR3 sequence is CASRIDREGGTEAFF. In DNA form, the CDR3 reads TGTGCCAGCAGGATTGACAGGGAAGGGGGAACTGAAGCTTTCTTT.

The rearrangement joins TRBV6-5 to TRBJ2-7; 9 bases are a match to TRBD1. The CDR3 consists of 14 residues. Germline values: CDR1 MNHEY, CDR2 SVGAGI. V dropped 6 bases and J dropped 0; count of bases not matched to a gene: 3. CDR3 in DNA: TGTGCCAGCAGATCGACAGGGGGCTCCTACGAGCAGTACTTC. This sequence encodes CASRSTGGSYEQYF.

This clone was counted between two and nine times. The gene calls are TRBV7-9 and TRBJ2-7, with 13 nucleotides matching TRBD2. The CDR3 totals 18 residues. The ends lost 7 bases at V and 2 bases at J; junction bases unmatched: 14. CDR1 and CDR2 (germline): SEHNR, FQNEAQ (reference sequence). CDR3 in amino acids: CASIPDSGLAGRTYEQYF. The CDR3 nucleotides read TGTGCCAGCATCCCCGATTCGGGACTAGCGGGAAGAACCTACGAGCAGTACTTC. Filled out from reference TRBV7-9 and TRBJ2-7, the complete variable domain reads DTGVSQNPRHKITKRGQNVTFRCDPISEHNRLYWYRQTLGQGPEFLTYFQNEAQLEKSRLLSDRFSAERPKGSFSTLEIQRTEQGDSAMYLCASIPDSGLAGRTYEQYFGPGTRLTVT.

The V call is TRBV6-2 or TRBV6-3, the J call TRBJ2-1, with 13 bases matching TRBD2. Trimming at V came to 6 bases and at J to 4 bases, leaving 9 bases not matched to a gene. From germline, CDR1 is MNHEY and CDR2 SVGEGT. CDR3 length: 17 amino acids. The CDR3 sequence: CASSPLRTSGGYNEQFF. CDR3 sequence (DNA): TGTGCCAGCAGCCCTCTTCGGACTAGCGGGGGTTACAATGAGCAGTTCTTC.

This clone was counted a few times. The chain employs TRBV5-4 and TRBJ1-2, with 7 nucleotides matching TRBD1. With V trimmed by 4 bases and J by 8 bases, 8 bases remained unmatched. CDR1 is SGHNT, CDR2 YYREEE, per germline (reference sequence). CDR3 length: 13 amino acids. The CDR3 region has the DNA TGTGCCAGCAGCCGACAGGGCGAGCTAGGCTACACCTTC. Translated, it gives CASSRQGELGYTF.

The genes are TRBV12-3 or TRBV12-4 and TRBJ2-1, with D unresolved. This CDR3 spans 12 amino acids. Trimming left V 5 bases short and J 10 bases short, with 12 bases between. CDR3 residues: CASSEYGREQFF. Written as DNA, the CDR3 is TGTGCCAGCAGTGAATATGGCAGGGAGCAGTTCTTC.

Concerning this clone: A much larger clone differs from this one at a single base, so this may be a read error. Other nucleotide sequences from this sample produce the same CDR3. CDR3 protein: CASSLVSSGGSYNEQFF. CDR3 DNA sequence: TGTGCCAGCAGCCTAGTTTCCAGCGGAGGCTCCTACAATGAGCAGTTCTTC. The chain uses TRBV7-6 and TRBJ2-1; possibly TRBD2 for D (5 bases). V was cut by 5 bases and J by 0 bases, with 17 bases left in between. Per the germline V gene, CDR1 is SGHVS and CDR2 is FNYEAQ. This CDR3 has 17 residues.

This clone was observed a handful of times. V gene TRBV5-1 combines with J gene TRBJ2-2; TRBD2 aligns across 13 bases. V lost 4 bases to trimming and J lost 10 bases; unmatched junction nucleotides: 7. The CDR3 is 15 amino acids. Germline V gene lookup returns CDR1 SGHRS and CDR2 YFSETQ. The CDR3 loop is CASSDGTSGIMELFF. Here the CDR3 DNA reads TGCGCCAGCAGCGATGGGACTAGCGGGATTATGGAGCTGTTTTTT.

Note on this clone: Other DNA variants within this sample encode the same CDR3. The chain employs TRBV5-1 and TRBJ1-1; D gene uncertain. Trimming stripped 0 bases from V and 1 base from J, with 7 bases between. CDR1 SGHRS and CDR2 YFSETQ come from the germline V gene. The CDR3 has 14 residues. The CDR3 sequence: CASSLGSGNTEAFF. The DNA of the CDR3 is TGCGCCAGCAGCTTGGGGTCCGGGAACACTGAAGCTTTCTTT.

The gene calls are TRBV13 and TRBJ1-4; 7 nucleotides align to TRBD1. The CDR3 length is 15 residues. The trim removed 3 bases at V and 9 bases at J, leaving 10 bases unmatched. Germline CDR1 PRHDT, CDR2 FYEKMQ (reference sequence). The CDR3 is CASSFFGTEVKKLFF. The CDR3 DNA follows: TGTGCCAGCAGCTTCTTTGGGACAGAGGTGAAAAAACTGTTTTTT.

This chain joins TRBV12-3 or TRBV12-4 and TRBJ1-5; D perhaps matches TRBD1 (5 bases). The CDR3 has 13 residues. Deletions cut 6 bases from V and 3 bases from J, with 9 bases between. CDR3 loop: CASRSGSNQPQHF. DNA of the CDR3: TGTGCCAGCAGGTCAGGGTCCAATCAGCCCCAGCATTTT.

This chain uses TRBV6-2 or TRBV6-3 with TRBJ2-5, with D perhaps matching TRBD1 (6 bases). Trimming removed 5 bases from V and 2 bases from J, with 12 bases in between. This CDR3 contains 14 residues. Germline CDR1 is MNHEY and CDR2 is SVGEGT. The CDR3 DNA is TGTGCCAGCAGTACAGGACAGAGACAAGAGACCCAGTACTTC. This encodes CASSTGQRQETQYF.

The CDR3 DNA sequence: TGTGCCAGCGGCAGAGGCGGAGGACGCGAGCAGTACTTC. Translated, it gives CASGRGGGREQYF. V is TRBV25-1 and J is TRBJ2-7; tentative D call: TRBD2 (5 bases). The germline V and J ends were trimmed by 8 bases and 6 bases, with 17 bases remaining between them. Germline V gene sequence: CDR1 MGHDK, CDR2 SYGVNS. The CDR3 length is 13 residues.

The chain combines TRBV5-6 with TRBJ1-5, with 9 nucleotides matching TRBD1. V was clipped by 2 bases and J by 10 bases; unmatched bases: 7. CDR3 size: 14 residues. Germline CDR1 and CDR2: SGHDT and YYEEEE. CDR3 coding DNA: TGTGCCAGCAGCTTAGGGGGACAGGGAGTACCCCAGCATTTT. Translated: CASSLGGQGVPQHF.

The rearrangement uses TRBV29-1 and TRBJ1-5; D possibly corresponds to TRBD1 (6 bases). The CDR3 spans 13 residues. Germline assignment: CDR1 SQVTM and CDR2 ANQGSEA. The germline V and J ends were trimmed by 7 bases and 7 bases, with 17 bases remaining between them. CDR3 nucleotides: TGCAGCGCCGGGGGGGGGCTTGGGCAGCCCCAGCATTTT. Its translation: CSAGGGLGQPQHF.